This entry features one T cell receptor beta chain sequence. There is no known antigen for this receptor. Base qualities are not provided; no much larger clone lies one nucleotide away. Other DNA sequences in the sample encode the same CDR3. The sample belongs to a study of STAT5B mutations in CD4+ large granular lymphocyte leukemia (dated by TCRdb to the early 2020s). Describing the broader study: Among healthy controls, the CDR3 'QG' motif was associated with a particular HLA allele. The purity of purified fractions was confirmed by flow cytometry on FACSCanto II or FACSVerse to exceed 95% among lymphocytes. TCRbeta repertoires of CD4+ T-cell large granular lymphocyte leukemia patients were compared with those of healthy blood donors. Summary of the overall study and its limitations: TRBV06-family usage was enriched among the top patient clones (8/27) compared with healthy controls (2/35). The data were not HLA-matched, and the higher clonality in CD4+ T-LGLL than in CD8+ T-LGLL could be due to the relatively small sample size. Greater clonality appeared to be present in CD4-sorted patient repertoires than in healthy CD4+ repertoires, and the difference was retained after the putative leukemic clones were removed. Main leukemic clonotypes were private to each patient, although about 25% of the main leukemic clonotypes were found at low frequency in the non-leukemic repertoires of other patients.

V loses 6 bases, J loses 3 bases, and the germline ends lie 17 bases apart. Reading from cysteine to phenylalanine, the CDR3 counts 15 amino acids. Just CDR3 DNA is preserved here, 45 bases in frame from base 1. CDR1 and CDR2 were assigned from the germline V gene as MDHEN and SYDVKM. The immunoSEQ assay at survey resolution was applied to genomic DNA for sequencing of TCRbeta rearrangements. Per the source publication's procedure: In the TCR sequencing data, the lowest productive clonotype frequency that could be detected was 2.59 x 10-5. Only productive TCRbeta rearrangements, defined as complete and in-frame sequences, were included in the analyses. Sample clonality was computed as Simpson clonality in the immunoSEQ Analyzer version 3.0. Clones were binned by frequency as very rare, small, medium, large (1-20%) or hyperexpanded (>20%). OLGA 1.2.3 estimated generation probabilities, VDJtools produced V-gene circos plots, VDJdb was queried for specificities, and GLIPH identified CDR3 motifs. The source is immuneACCESS, and TCRdb retained only in-frame sequences with V and J called. Part of the clones is not carried over; for the studies checked, unresolved V genes explain less than half of this, and the remainder is unexplained. V and J calls and clone size follow that table, whereas D and trimming were derived from the DNA. A total of 24,000 or so clones appear in this sample, about 70% of them only once. Of the sample, approximately 9.5% is held by the ten largest clones.

Buffy coats from over 35 blood donors, supplied by the Finnish Red Cross blood service, were used as healthy controls. All TCR-sequenced material derived from peripheral blood: patient blood samples and healthy donor buffy coats. Ficoll-Hypaque gradient centrifugation was used to isolate peripheral blood mononuclear cells. For the healthy controls, CD4+ cells were obtained from buffy coats by magnetic purification. The Gentra Puregene Cell and Tissue kit was used to extract genomic DNA, and a Qubit 2.0 fluorometer was used to measure the amount of genomic DNA. Material for sequencing was CD4+ T cells from blood buffy coats. The V gene is TRBV28 and the J gene is TRBJ1-2, with no confidently assigned D gene. This receptor was obtained from a human donor in good health. The nucleotide sequence reads TGTGCCAGCAGCCCTAAGTCCAGGACGTACTATGGCTACACCTTC. This translates into CASSPKSRTYYGYTF.